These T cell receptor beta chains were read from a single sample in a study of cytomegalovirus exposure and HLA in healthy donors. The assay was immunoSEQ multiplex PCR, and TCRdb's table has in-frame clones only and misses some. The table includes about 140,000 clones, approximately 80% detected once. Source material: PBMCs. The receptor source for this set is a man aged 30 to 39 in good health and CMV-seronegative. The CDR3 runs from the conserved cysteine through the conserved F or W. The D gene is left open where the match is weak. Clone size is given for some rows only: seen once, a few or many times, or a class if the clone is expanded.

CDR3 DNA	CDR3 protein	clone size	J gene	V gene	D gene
TGTGCCAGCAGTCCGACAGGGACCAACGGCTACACCTTC	CASSPTGTNGYTF	few	TRBJ1-2	TRBV6-5	TRBD1
TGTGCCAGCAGCTCAAGATTGGAGGCTAGCGGTACTTACAATGAGCAGTTCTTC	CASSSRLEASGTYNEQFF	NA	TRBJ2-1	TRBV13	TRBD2
TGTGCCAGTAGTACAGTAGGGGGGCAGTTCTTC	CASSTVGGQFF	NA	TRBJ2-1	TRBV19	NA
TGCGCCAGCAACCCGACTAGCTGGTCCGGGGAGCTGTTTTTT	CASNPTSWSGELFF	NA	TRBJ2-2	TRBV10-2	TRBD2
TGTGCCAGCTCATTCAACAGGGGGTCGGGAACTGAAGCTTTCTTT	CASSFNRGSGTEAFF	NA	TRBJ1-1	TRBV18	TRBD1
TGTGCCAGCAGGGCCTCGGGGGAGACCCAGTACTTC	CASRASGETQYF	once	TRBJ2-5	TRBV6-5	NA
TGCGCCAGCAGCAACCCAGGGTACAATGAGCAGTTCTTC	CASSNPGYNEQFF	NA	TRBJ2-1	TRBV5-1	NA
TGCAGCGTTGTTAGCTACGAGCAGTACTTC	CSVVSYEQYF	NA	TRBJ2-7	TRBV29-1	NA
TGTGCCAGCAGTTTATTGGTGACAGCTGAAGCTTTCTTT	CASSLLVTAEAFF	few	TRBJ1-1	TRBV6-5	NA
TGTGCCAGCAGCCAGCCATTAGCGGACCTCCAAGAGACCCAGTACTTC	CASSQPLADLQETQYF	once	TRBJ2-5	TRBV4-2	NA
TGTGCCAGCAGCTTAGCCGGGTTAAAGGGGTACCCACCGAACTCCTACGAGCAGTACTTC	CASSLAGLKGYPPNSYEQYF	once	TRBJ2-7	TRBV13	NA
TGTGCCAGCAGCTTGGTCCCGACAGGGGCCTACGAGCAGTACTTC	CASSLVPTGAYEQYF	few	TRBJ2-7	TRBV5-6	TRBD1
TGTGCCAGCAGCTTAGTAGGGAGGGAAGCTTTCTTT	CASSLVGREAFF	NA	TRBJ1-1	TRBV7-9	NA
TGTGCCAGCAGCTCAGACACCGTTTATGGCTACACCTTC	CASSSDTVYGYTF	NA	TRBJ1-2	TRBV14	NA
TGTGCCTGGAGTATCCGGGAGAGGTCCGAGCAGTACTTC	CAWSIRERSEQYF	NA	TRBJ2-7	TRBV30	NA